This T cell receptor (beta chain) originates from a study of blood T cell repertoires in COVID-19. The V gene lost 4 bases and the J gene lost 3 bases, with 9 bases spanning the gap. This CDR3 is built from 13 residues. The repertoire was sequenced with immunoSEQ multiplex PCR; TCRdb's copy has only in-frame clones and lacks some. The table includes more than 350,000 clones, around nine tenths detected once. The chain employs TRBV12-3 or TRBV12-4 and TRBJ1-1, with D unresolved. This sequence originates from a woman in her forties or fifties who had recovered from COVID-19. Material for sequencing was PBMCs or T cells enriched from blood (not recorded which). CDR3 protein: CASSSLGDTEAFF. CDR3 nucleotide sequence: TGTGCCAGCAGTTCCCTCGGGGACACTGAAGCTTTCTTT.